This TCR beta chain was profiled in a study of shared clonotypes between healthy human individuals. The authors ran the assay at deep level. Measured with immunoSEQ multiplex PCR; TCRdb has only the in-frame clones, and not every one. This sample has over a million clones, with 60% to 80% found just once. The CDR3 length is 16 residues. V gave up 5 bases and J gave up 4 bases, with 17 bases separating them. In germline, CDR1 is LNHDA, CDR2 SQIVND (reference sequence). The clonotype was recovered from a man aged 18 to 35 in good health. Sequencing was done on a sample of memory CD4+ T cells sorted from blood. The subset is: CD45RA-negative fraction. V is TRBV19 and J is TRBJ1-4, with D maybe TRBD1 (6 bases). CDR3 nucleotides: TGTGCCAGTAGTCTCTTCGATGGGGGCCTTAATGAAAAACTGTTTTTT. This encodes CASSLFDGGLNEKLFF.